The following is a TCR beta chain sequence with its context. The antigen remains unidentified. This record belongs to a study of early stage breast cancer tumors. Study details: Of 15 to 20 invasive breast tumors, about 12 were hormone receptor-positive, HER2-negative. Study-wide findings and caveats: Compared with adjacent normal breast tissue, tumors showed 2 to 3-fold greater T cell density and higher clonality. Most shared enriched TCRB sequences were commonly generated ones. Tumor and normal breast were distinguished via blood comparison in most of the 16 patients.

Sequenced by immunoSEQ multiplex PCR; TCRdb stores in-frame clones only, minus some. The profile shows under 45,000 clones, 70% to 80% of them singletons. The V end was cut by 9 bases, the J end by 3 bases, with 11 bases between. This CDR3 spans 13 amino acids. Germline CDR1 reads LNHDA; CDR2 reads SQIVND (reference sequence). This sequence was found in a person aged 45 to 59 with breast cancer. Sequencing was carried out using blood. J is TRBJ1-4 and V is TRBV19, with a weak D call TRBD1 (5 bases). CDR3 sequence (DNA): TGTGCCAGCGCGTGGACACCTAATGAAAAACTGTTTTTT. It encodes CASAWTPNEKLFF.